The 6 T cell receptor beta chains below come from one sample, sequenced in a study of T cells in Graves' hyperthyroidism and ophthalmopathy. What was amplified from RNA transcripts were TCR beta CDR3 regions. When the TCR CDR3 underwent first-round RT-PCR, the HTBI primer set was used. TCRdb used MiXCR to reprocess the multiplex PCR reads, holding one entry per CDR3 protein. The sample yields approximately 400,000 distinct CDR3 sequences, approximately 15% seen once. The specimen was blood. Receptors were obtained from a young woman with Graves' hyperthyroidism.

This clonotype was counted between two and nine times. This chain joins TRBV7-2 and TRBJ1-1; D gene uncertain. Germline lookup yields CDR1 SGHTA and CDR2 FQGNSA. V was pared by 5 bases and J by 7 bases, with 11 bases between. The CDR3 consists of 12 residues. DNA for the CDR3: TGTGCCAGCAGCCGTTGGACCCTTGAAGCTTTCTTT. Its protein is CASSRWTLEAFF.

In this sample, this clonotype turned up a few times. This rearrangement joins TRBV4-1 to TRBJ2-3; 10 positions match TRBD1. Germline lookup yields CDR1 MGHRA and CDR2 YSYEKL. Trimming removed 4 bases from V and 1 base from J; junction bases left unmatched: 17. CDR3 length equals 20 residues. The CDR3 DNA follows: TGCGCCAGCAGCCCCCGAGGAGGCGGACAGGGGGTTATGCGCACAGATACGCAGTATTTT. It codes for CASSPRGGGQGVMRTDTQYF.

This clonotype has ten or more counts. The J gene is TRBJ2-1, the V gene TRBV11-1; D is possibly TRBD1 or TRBD2 (5 bases each). Germline-derived CDR1 and CDR2 are SGHAT and FQDESV (reference sequence). The CDR3 has 15 amino acids. Trimming stripped 7 bases from V and 8 bases from J, with 21 bases between. The CDR3 nucleotides read TGTGCCAGCACCCCATGGGTGGGGCTAGCCGATGAGCAGTTCTTC. This codes for CASTPWVGLADEQFF.

This clonotype was recorded at least ten times. The rearrangement links TRBV20-1 to TRBJ1-2, with 10 nucleotides matching TRBD1. Trimming at V came to 5 bases and at J to 8 bases, leaving 20 bases not matched to a gene. This CDR3 is built from 17 residues. Germline V lookup: CDR1 DFQATT, CDR2 SNEGSKA (reference sequence). CDR3 region: CSAAPGQGRAGGRGYTF. CDR3 DNA sequence: TGCAGTGCTGCTCCGGGACAGGGGCGCGCGGGGGGTCGGGGCTACACCTTC.

Worth noting for this clonotype: Germline and junction disagree at one end, which may indicate a read error. The J gene is TRBJ2-7, the V gene TRBV10-3, with TRBD2 matching 8 bases. The CDR3 covers 15 residues. The germline gives CDR1 ENHRY, CDR2 SYGVKD. DNA of the CDR3: TGTGCCAGCAGTTCCAGCGGGAGTGGGACTAACGAGCAGTACTTC. It encodes CASSSSGSGTNEQYF.

This clonotype was seen ten or more times. The gene calls are TRBV6-1 and TRBJ2-7; TRBD1 matches at 12 bases. Germline CDR1 and CDR2: MNHNS and SASEGT. CDR3 length: 14 residues. The V gene end was trimmed by 8 bases and the J gene end by 7 bases; junction bases not matched to a gene: 9. CDR3 in amino acids: CASGRDRGLWEQYF. The CDR3, as DNA: TGTGCCAGCGGTCGGGACAGGGGGCTGTGGGAGCAGTACTTC.